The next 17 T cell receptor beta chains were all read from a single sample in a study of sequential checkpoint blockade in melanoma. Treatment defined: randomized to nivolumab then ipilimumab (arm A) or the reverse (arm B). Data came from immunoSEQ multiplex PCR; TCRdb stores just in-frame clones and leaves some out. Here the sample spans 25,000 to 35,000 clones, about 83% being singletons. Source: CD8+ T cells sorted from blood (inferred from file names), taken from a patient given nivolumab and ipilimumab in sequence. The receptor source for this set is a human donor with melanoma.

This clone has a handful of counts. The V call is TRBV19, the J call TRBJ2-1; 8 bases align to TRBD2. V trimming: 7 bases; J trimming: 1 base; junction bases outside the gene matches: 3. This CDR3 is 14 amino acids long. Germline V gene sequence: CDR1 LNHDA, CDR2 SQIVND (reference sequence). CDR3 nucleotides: TGTGCCAGTACAACTAGCGGATCCTACAATGAGCAGTTCTTC. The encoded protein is CASTTSGSYNEQFF.

CDR3 nucleotide sequence: TGTGCCAGCAGCGTACCCATCGGGAGGGCCCCGTCGGAGTTCTTC. Its protein product is CASSVPIGRAPSEFF. The chain links TRBV9 to TRBJ2-1, with TRBD2 identical over 8 bases. The CDR3 length is 15 residues. CDR1 and CDR2 from the germline V gene are SGDLS and YYNGEE. V shed 1 base, J shed 14 bases, and the junction held 14 bases outside the gene matches.

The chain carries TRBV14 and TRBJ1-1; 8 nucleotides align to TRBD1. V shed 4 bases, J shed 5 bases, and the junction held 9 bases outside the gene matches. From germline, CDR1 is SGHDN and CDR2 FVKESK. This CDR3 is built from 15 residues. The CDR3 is CASSLQQGARTEAFF. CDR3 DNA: TGTGCCAGCAGCCTCCAGCAGGGGGCGCGGACTGAAGCTTTCTTT.

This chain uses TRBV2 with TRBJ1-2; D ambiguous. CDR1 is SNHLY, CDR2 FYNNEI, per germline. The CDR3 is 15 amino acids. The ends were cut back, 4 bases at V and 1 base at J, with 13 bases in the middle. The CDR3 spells CASSAFLVGNYGYTF. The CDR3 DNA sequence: TGTGCCAGCAGTGCATTCCTAGTCGGTAACTATGGCTACACCTTC.

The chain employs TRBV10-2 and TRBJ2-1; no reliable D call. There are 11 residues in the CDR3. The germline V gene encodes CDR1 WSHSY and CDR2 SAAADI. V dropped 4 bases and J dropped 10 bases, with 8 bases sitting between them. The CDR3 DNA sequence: TGCGCCAGCAGTGTAGCCAGCGAGCAGTTCTTC. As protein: CASSVASEQFF.

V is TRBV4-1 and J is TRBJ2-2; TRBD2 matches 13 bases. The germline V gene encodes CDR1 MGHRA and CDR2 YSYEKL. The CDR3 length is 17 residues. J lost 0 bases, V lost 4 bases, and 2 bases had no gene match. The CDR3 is CASSRGTSGANTGELFF. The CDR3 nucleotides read TGCGCCAGCAGCCGAGGGACTAGCGGGGCGAACACCGGGGAGCTGTTTTTT.

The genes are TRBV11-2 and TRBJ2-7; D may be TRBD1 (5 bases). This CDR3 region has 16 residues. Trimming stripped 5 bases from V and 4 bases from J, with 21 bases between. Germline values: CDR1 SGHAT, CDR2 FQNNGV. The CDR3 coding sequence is TGTGCCAGCAGCGCCCCCAGGGCAGGCCGAATATACGAGCAGTACTTC. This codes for CASSAPRAGRIYEQYF.

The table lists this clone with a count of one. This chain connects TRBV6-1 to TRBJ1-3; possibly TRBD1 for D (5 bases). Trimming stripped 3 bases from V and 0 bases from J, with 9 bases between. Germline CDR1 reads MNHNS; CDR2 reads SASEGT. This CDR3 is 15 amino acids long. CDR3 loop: CASSDWTSSGNTIYF. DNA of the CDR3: TGTGCCAGCAGTGATTGGACAAGCTCTGGAAACACCATATATTTT.

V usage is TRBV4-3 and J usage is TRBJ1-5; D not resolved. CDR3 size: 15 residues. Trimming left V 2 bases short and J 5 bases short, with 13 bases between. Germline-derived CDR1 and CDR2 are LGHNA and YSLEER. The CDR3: CASSQSSGSDQPQHF. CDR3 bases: TGCGCCAGCAGCCAATCTTCTGGCTCTGATCAGCCCCAGCATTTT.

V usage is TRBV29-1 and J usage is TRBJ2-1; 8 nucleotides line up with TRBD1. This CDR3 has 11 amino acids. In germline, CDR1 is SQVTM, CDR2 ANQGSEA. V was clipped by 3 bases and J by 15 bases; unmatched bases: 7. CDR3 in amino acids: CSVEVGTGLFF. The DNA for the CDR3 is TGCAGCGTTGAGGTTGGGACAGGTCTGTTCTTC.

CDR3 protein: CASSLLAGGADTQYF. CDR3 nucleotides: TGTGCCAGCAGCTTACTAGCGGGAGGGGCGGATACGCAGTATTTT. The chain is built from TRBV7-3 and TRBJ2-3; 12 bases match TRBD2. The CDR3 totals 15 residues. The trim removed 2 bases at V and 6 bases at J, leaving 3 bases unmatched. CDR1 SGHTA and CDR2 FQGTGA come from the germline V gene.

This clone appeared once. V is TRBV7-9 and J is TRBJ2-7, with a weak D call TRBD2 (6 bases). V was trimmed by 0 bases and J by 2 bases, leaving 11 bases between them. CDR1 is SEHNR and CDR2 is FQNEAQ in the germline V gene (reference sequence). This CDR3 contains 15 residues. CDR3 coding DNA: TGTGCCAGCAGCTTAGCGACTAGTATTACCTACGAGCAGTACTTC. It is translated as CASSLATSITYEQYF. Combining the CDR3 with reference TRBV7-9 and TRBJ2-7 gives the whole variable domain DTGVSQNPRHKITKRGQNVTFRCDPISEHNRLYWYRQTLGQGPEFLTYFQNEAQLEKSRLLSDRFSAERPKGSFSTLEIQRTEQGDSAMYLCASSLATSITYEQYFGPGTRLTVT.

The CDR3 reads CASEDQDREDNEQFF. The CDR3 DNA is TGTGCCAGCGAAGATCAGGACAGGGAGGACAATGAGCAGTTCTTC. This rearrangement joins TRBV7-9 to TRBJ2-1, with 8 bases lining up with TRBD1. Germline-derived CDR1 and CDR2 are SEHNR and FQNEAQ (reference sequence). V gave up 8 bases and J gave up 5 bases; unmatched junction bases: 11. The CDR3 covers 15 residues.

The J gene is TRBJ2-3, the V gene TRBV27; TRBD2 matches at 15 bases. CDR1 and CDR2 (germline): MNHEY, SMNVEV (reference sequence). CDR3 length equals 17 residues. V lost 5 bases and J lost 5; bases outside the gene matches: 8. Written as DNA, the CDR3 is TGTGCCAGCAGTCCGGGACTAGCGGGGGGCCGGGGAGATACGCAGTATTTT. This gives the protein CASSPGLAGGRGDTQYF.

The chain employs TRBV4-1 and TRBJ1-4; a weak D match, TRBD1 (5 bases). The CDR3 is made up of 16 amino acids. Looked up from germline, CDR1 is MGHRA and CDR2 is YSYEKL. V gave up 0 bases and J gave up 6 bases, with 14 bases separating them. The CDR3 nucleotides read TGCGCCAGCAGCCAAGAGGGGCTCGTTCCTGATGAAAAACTGTTTTTT. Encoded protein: CASSQEGLVPDEKLFF.

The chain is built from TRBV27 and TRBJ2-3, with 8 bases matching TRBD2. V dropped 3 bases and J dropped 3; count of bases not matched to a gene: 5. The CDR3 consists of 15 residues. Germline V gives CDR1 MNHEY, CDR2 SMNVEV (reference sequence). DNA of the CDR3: TGTGCCAGCAGTTTTGGCGGGAGGAAGACAGATACGCAGTATTTT. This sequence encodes CASSFGGRKTDTQYF.

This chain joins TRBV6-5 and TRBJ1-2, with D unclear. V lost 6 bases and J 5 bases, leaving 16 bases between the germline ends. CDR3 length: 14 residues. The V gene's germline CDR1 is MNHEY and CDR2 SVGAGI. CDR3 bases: TGTGCCAGCAGCCCCCGGGGTGCTTCTTATGGCTACACCTTC. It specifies CASSPRGASYGYTF.